This is a list of T cell receptor beta chains from one sample in a study of blood T cell repertoires in COVID-19. Libraries were prepared by immunoSEQ multiplex PCR; TCRdb keeps only in-frame clonotypes and omits some of them. The table includes approximately 150,000 clones, about 85% detected once. Sequenced: peripheral blood. The receptors stem from a human donor with acute or convalescent COVID-19. The donor label of this sample is uncertain. Each CDR3 is given with its conserved first and last residue. The D gene is left open where the match is weak. Not all rows give a size; the values are once, few, many and, for expanded clones, a class.

TRBJ1-1 TRBD1 TRBV30 . CAWREPGTGGRRTEAFF TGTGCCTGGAGGGAACCCGGGACAGGGGGACGACGCACTGAAGCTTTCTTT
TRBJ1-6 . TRBV5-1 . CASSLAGAYNSPLHF TGCGCCAGCAGCTTGGCGGGGGCCTATAATTCACCCCTCCACTTT
TRBJ1-3 . TRBV9 . CASSVDHRSSGNTIYF TGTGCCAGCAGCGTAGATCACAGGAGCTCTGGAAACACCATATATTTT
TRBJ1-2 TRBD1 TRBV2 . CASSEGGQGTSGYTF TGTGCCAGCAGTGAGGGGGGACAGGGAACCTCTGGCTACACCTTC
TRBJ2-1 . TRBV27 . CASSKPGLKGSYNEQFF TGTGCCAGCAGTAAACCGGGACTCAAGGGCTCCTACAATGAGCAGTTCTTC
TRBJ2-1 TRBD2 TRBV25-1 . CASSEGTSGDNEQFF TGTGCCAGCAGTGAGGGGACTAGCGGAGACAATGAGCAGTTCTTC
TRBJ2-7 TRBD1 TRBV20-1 few CSASRQGANEQYF TGCAGTGCTAGTAGACAGGGGGCGAACGAGCAGTACTTC
TRBJ1-2 . TRBV28 . CASSLEAYGYTF TGTGCCAGCAGTTTAGAAGCCTATGGCTACACCTTC
TRBJ2-5 . TRBV29-1 once CSVGARLVMETQYF TGCAGCGTTGGCGCGAGACTAGTTATGGAGACCCAGTACTTC
TRBJ1-4 . TRBV2 . CASSVEGSTNEKLFF TGTGCCAGCAGTGTAGAGGGCTCAACTAATGAAAAACTGTTTTTT
TRBJ1-3 TRBD1 TRBV6-6 . CASRGDLGQRRNTIYF TGTGCCAGCAGGGGGGACCTGGGACAGAGAAGAAACACCATATATTTT
TRBJ1-2 TRBD1 TRBV12-3/TRBV12-4 . CASTADRSYGYTF TGTGCCAGCACCGCGGACAGGAGTTATGGCTACACCTTC
TRBJ1-6 TRBD1 TRBV5-6 . CASSPGQGTPLHF TGTGCCAGCAGCCCGGGACAGGGAACACCCCTCCACTTT
TRBJ1-2 . TRBV19 . CASSMTWQVLYGYTF TGTGCCAGTAGTATGACGTGGCAGGTCCTCTATGGCTACACCTTC
TRBJ1-2 TRBD1 TRBV29-1 . CSVEAEQGAYYGYTF TGCAGCGTTGAAGCGGAACAGGGGGCATACTATGGCTACACCTTC
TRBJ1-1 . TRBV30 . CAWTQGTEAFF TGTGCCTGGACACAGGGCACTGAAGCTTTCTTT
TRBJ1-5 . TRBV18 . CASSPPPRGDDQPQHF TGTGCCAGCTCACCACCCCCCAGGGGAGACGATCAGCCCCAGCATTTT
TRBJ2-5 TRBD1 TRBV5-1 . CASSSDRALYF TGCGCCAGCAGCTCGGACAGGGCCCTTTACTTC
TRBJ2-3 TRBD2 TRBV30 . CAWTPGGVDTQYF TGTGCCTGGACCCCGGGAGGAGTAGATACGCAGTATTTT
TRBJ2-5 . TRBV5-6 . CASSLPPETQYF TGTGCCAGCAGCTTGCCCCCTGAGACCCAGTACTTC
TRBJ1-1 . TRBV3-1/TRBV3-2 few CASSQQDTNTEAFF TGTGCCAGCAGCCAGCAGGACACTAACACTGAAGCTTTCTTT
TRBJ2-3 TRBD2 TRBV27 . CASSFGASGSQTSTDTQYF TGTGCCAGCAGTTTTGGGGCTAGCGGGAGTCAAACTAGCACAGATACGCAGTATTTT
TRBJ2-1 TRBD2 TRBV6-4 . CASRPEEGLAGAEQFF TGTGCCAGCAGACCCGAGGAGGGACTAGCGGGAGCCGAGCAGTTCTTC
TRBJ2-2 . TRBV11-3 . CASSTGQTPTGELFF TGTGCCAGCAGCACCGGACAGACCCCCACCGGGGAGCTGTTTTTT
TRBJ1-5 . TRBV7-9 . CASSSDMSNQPQHF TGTGCCAGCAGCTCGGACATGAGCAATCAGCCCCAGCATTTT
TRBJ2-3 TRBD2 TRBV24-1 . CATKGAGGPDTQYF TGTGCCACCAAGGGAGCGGGAGGTCCAGATACGCAGTATTTT
TRBJ1-6 TRBD1 TRBV27 . CTSSSRQGHSPLHF TGTACCAGCAGTTCTCGACAGGGGCATTCACCCCTCCACTTT
TRBJ2-5 TRBD2 TRBV18 . CASSSGTSGAKTQYF TGTGCCAGCTCCTCCGGGACTAGCGGGGCAAAGACCCAGTACTTC
TRBJ2-2 TRBD2 TRBV11-3 once CASSSTSGLHGELFF TGTGCCAGCAGCTCAACTAGCGGATTGCACGGGGAGCTGTTTTTT
TRBJ1-1 . TRBV19 few CASSTRGRRNTEAFF TGTGCCAGTAGTACCCGGGGGAGACGGAACACTGAAGCTTTCTTT
TRBJ1-2 TRBD1 TRBV20-1 . CSASGGQGNYGYTF TGCAGTGCTAGTGGGGGACAGGGGAACTATGGCTACACCTTC
TRBJ1-2 TRBD1 TRBV27 . CASSPYRQGYGYTF TGTGCCAGCAGTCCTTACCGACAGGGCTATGGCTACACCTTC
TRBJ2-3 . TRBV28 . CASSLSGQMWDTQYF TGTGCCAGCAGTTTAAGCGGGCAGATGTGGGATACGCAGTATTTT
TRBJ2-1 TRBD2 TRBV2 . CASIQAGKGDEQFF TGTGCCAGCATTCAAGCGGGGAAGGGAGATGAGCAGTTCTTC
TRBJ1-6 TRBD1 TRBV4-2 once CASSQDPGGINNSPLHF TGTGCCAGCAGCCAAGATCCAGGGGGTATCAATAATTCACCCCTCCACTTT
TRBJ1-1 . TRBV6-5 . CASTVLQGSTEAFF TGTGCCAGCACGGTCCTCCAGGGATCCACTGAAGCTTTCTTT
TRBJ2-2 TRBD1 TRBV5-4 . CASSPGTGRAGELFF TGTGCCAGCAGCCCCGGGACAGGGAGGGCCGGGGAGCTGTTTTTT
TRBJ1-6 . TRBV7-2 once CASSYQQGLDSPLHF TGTGCCAGCAGCTACCAACAGGGTTTAGACTCACCCCTCCACTTT
TRBJ2-2 TRBD1 TRBV24-1 . CATSDGGQGNTGELFF TGTGCCACCAGTGATGGAGGACAGGGGAACACCGGGGAGCTGTTTTTT
TRBJ1-1 . TRBV19 once CASSIAVNTEAFF TGTGCCAGTAGTATAGCGGTGAACACTGAAGCTTTCTTT
TRBJ1-1 TRBD1 TRBV6-2/TRBV6-3 . CASSFAGGTEAFF TGTGCCAGCAGCTTCGCAGGGGGCACTGAAGCTTTCTTT
TRBJ2-3 TRBD2 TRBV7-3 . CASSLLAGGIDTQYF TGTGCCAGCAGCTTGCTAGCGGGGGGGATTGATACGCAGTATTTT
TRBJ2-1 TRBD2 TRBV28 . CASSLSGGPYNEQFF TGTGCCAGCAGTCTTAGCGGGGGGCCCTACAATGAGCAGTTCTTC
TRBJ2-1 TRBD2 TRBV30 . CACSGGIRNEQFF TGTGCCTGTAGCGGGGGAATACGGAATGAGCAGTTCTTC
TRBJ1-1 . TRBV28 . CATQRRTEAFF TGTGCCACTCAGAGGCGCACTGAAGCTTTCTTT